This T cell receptor beta chain was found in a study of cytomegalovirus exposure and HLA in healthy donors. Study results and limitations: Fewer N-insertions (relative to the approximately 670-donor mean) were reportedly seen in an Asian-associated ancestry cluster in a later analysis. The authors later found most CMV-associated TCR beta chains appeared HLA-restricted.

Regarding donors, all were healthy bone marrow donors. Nominal health characterized the donors when sampled, though unrecorded immune exposures were likely. With respect to this clone: Antigen specificity is unknown.

Vbeta (60) and Jbeta (13) primers were used in the PCR. Clones were sequenced by immunoSEQ multiplex PCR, and TCRdb holds only the in-frame ones, with some missing. The table records over 85,000 clones, 55% to 80% of them present only once. From germline, CDR1 is ENHRY and CDR2 SYGVKD. J gave up 6 bases and V 0 bases, and 6 bases lay outside the gene matches. The CDR3 covers 17 residues. The sequence was collected from a man aged 40-49 years in good health and CMV-seronegative. V and J are TRBV10-3 and TRBJ2-1, with 12 bases matching TRBD2. The sequenced material came from PBMCs. CDR3 in DNA: TGTGCCATCAGTGAGTCCCTAGCGGGGGGGCTGGGCAATGAGCAGTTCTTC. Translation: CAISESLAGGLGNEQFF.